A single sample gave rise to the 21 T cell receptor beta chains below, sequenced in a study of T cell responses to AZD1222 COVID-19 vaccine. TCRdb keeps only in-frame clones here, not all; method: immunoSEQ multiplex PCR. In the table there are roughly 120,000 clones, about 90% of which are singletons. This material consisted of peripheral blood, taken on day 0 of AZD1222 vaccination. All receptors derive from an adult in good health.

The chain carries TRBV7-8 and TRBJ2-1; D possibly corresponds to TRBD2 (5 bases). The germline gives CDR1 SGHVS, CDR2 FQNEAQ. Trimming took 5 bases from V and 7 from J, leaving 24 bases between them. The CDR3 is 17 amino acids. CDR3 DNA sequence: TGTGCCAGCAGCCCAAAACCGGGATCCCCCCGCAATAATGAGCAGTTCTTC. Translation: CASSPKPGSPRNNEQFF.

This chain connects TRBV6-1 to TRBJ1-2, with D unresolved. V lost 2 bases and J lost 2, with 6 bases in between. Looked up from germline, CDR1 is MNHNS and CDR2 is SASEGT. This CDR3 has 13 amino acids. CDR3 in DNA: TGTGCCAGCAGTGAATCTGGGAACTATGGCTACACCTTC. It translates to CASSESGNYGYTF.

The chain couples TRBV11-3 to TRBJ1-2; D gene uncertain. CDR3 length: 13 residues. Germline V lookup: CDR1 SGHNT, CDR2 YENEEA. Trimming removed 1 base at V and 6 bases at J, with 9 bases between. CDR3 loop: CASSLGAADGYTF. The CDR3 nucleotides read TGTGCCAGCAGCTTAGGAGCAGCCGATGGCTACACCTTC. Full variable domain (remainder filled in from reference TRBV11-3 and TRBJ1-2): EAGVVQSPRYKIIEKKQPVAFWCNPISGHNTLYWYLQNLGQGPELLIRYENEEAVDDSQLPKDRFSAERLKGVDSTLKIQPAELGDSAVYLCASSLGAADGYTFGSGTRLTVV.

The count of this clone is one. V gene TRBV4-2 combines with J gene TRBJ1-2, with 7 bases aligning to TRBD1. The CDR3 spans 14 residues. Germline V gives CDR1 LGHNA, CDR2 YNFKEQ. With V trimmed by 1 base and J by 3 bases, 2 bases remained unmatched. CDR3 nucleotide sequence: TGTGCCAGCAGCCAAGGGGACAGCCACTATGGCTACACCTTC. Its translation is CASSQGDSHYGYTF.

The V call is TRBV3-1 (or the pseudogene TRBV3-2), the J call TRBJ2-1; no clear D gene. V was shortened by 4 bases and J by 0 bases, with 10 bases between the two germline ends. In germline, CDR1 is LGHDT, CDR2 YNNKEL (reference sequence). The CDR3 extends over 15 amino acids. The CDR3 nucleotides read TGTGCCAGCAGCCTCGGGCGGCTCTCCTACAATGAGCAGTTCTTC. Translated: CASSLGRLSYNEQFF.

The chain employs TRBV11-3 and TRBJ1-5; possible D gene TRBD1, 6 bases. Germline CDR1 is SGHNT and CDR2 is YENEEA. CDR3 length equals 14 residues. The ends were cut back, 1 base at V and 2 bases at J, with 6 bases in the middle. The CDR3 sequence is CASSLAGGNQPQHF. CDR3 DNA sequence: TGTGCCAGCAGCTTAGCAGGGGGCAATCAGCCCCAGCATTTT.

This sequence joins TRBV3-1 (or the pseudogene TRBV3-2) and TRBJ1-1; D is uncertain. CDR3 length: 14 residues. Germline V CDR1 and CDR2: LGHDT, YNNKEL (reference sequence). Between the trimmed V and J ends, which lost 0 bases and 0 bases, there was a span of 5 bases. Written as DNA, the CDR3 is TGTGCCAGCAGCCAAGATTTGGTGAACACTGAAGCTTTCTTT. Amino acids: CASSQDLVNTEAFF.

The chain uses TRBV6-5 and TRBJ2-1, with TRBD2 matching 8 bases. The CDR3 extends over 14 amino acids. CDR1 is MNHEY and CDR2 is SVGAGI in the germline V gene. Germline trimming cut 3 bases from V and 9 bases from J; bases unmatched to any gene: 7. CDR3 nucleotides: TGTGCCAGCAGTTATAGCGGGGAGTCAGGTGAGCAGTTCTTC. Residues: CASSYSGESGEQFF.

The CDR3 sequence is CASSQEQGAWYEQYF. CDR3 nucleotides: TGTGCCAGCAGCCAAGAACAGGGGGCCTGGTACGAGCAGTACTTC. V gene TRBV7-9 combines with J gene TRBJ2-7; TRBD1 aligns across 9 bases. The ends lost 5 bases at V and 4 bases at J; junction bases unmatched: 9. CDR3 length: 15 residues. Germline V gene sequence: CDR1 SEHNR, CDR2 FQNEAQ (reference sequence).

This chain links TRBV7-2 with TRBJ1-1, with 9 nucleotides matching TRBD1. Germline V gene data show CDR1 as SGHTA and CDR2 as FQGNSA. The CDR3 loop spans 16 amino acids. V shed 5 bases and J 11 bases; nucleotides not matched to a gene: 18. The CDR3 region is CASSITRRTGAWGAFF. DNA for the CDR3: TGTGCCAGCAGCATCACCCGCCGGACAGGGGCCTGGGGCGCTTTCTTT.

The rearrangement joins TRBV21-1 to TRBJ1-5; TRBD1, as called in the table, went unchecked against the DNA. TRBV21-1 is described as a pseudogene. This CDR3 has 15 amino acids. The CDR3 protein is CASSKGRAHNQPQHF. The CDR3 DNA reads as TGTGCCAGCAGCAAAGGCAGGGCACACAATCAGCCCCAGCATTTT.

The V call is TRBV14, the J call TRBJ2-1; D ambiguous. Germline CDR1 reads SGHDN; CDR2 reads FVKESK. There are 14 residues in the CDR3. Trimming shortened V by 4 bases and J by 6 bases, and 13 bases separated the two germline ends. CDR3 in amino acids: CASSPARNSNEQFF. CDR3 DNA sequence: TGTGCCAGCAGCCCAGCTAGAAACTCCAATGAGCAGTTCTTC.

The V call is TRBV5-1, the J call TRBJ2-7; D remains unclear. The V end was cut by 3 bases, the J end by 5 bases, with 18 bases between. This CDR3 region has 15 residues. The germline gives CDR1 SGHRS, CDR2 YFSETQ. The CDR3 sequence: CASSSQGILGDEQYF. The CDR3 nucleotides are TGCGCCAGCAGCTCCCAAGGGATCCTTGGCGACGAGCAGTACTTC.

The chain couples TRBV29-1 to TRBJ2-3; 8 bases are a match to TRBD1. Losses at the gene ends were 6 bases for V and 6 bases for J; bases not matched to a gene: 5. This CDR3 region has 12 residues. Germline V gene data show CDR1 as SQVTM and CDR2 as ANQGSEA. The CDR3 sequence is CSVDRGLDTQYF. For the CDR3, the DNA is TGCAGCGTAGACAGGGGATTGGATACGCAGTATTTT.

The chain uses TRBV28 and TRBJ1-1, with D perhaps matching TRBD1 (5 bases). CDR1 MDHEN and CDR2 SYDVKM come from the germline V gene. There are 15 residues in the CDR3. Trimming took off 5 bases at V and 0 bases at J, with 13 bases between the two ends. CDR3 nucleotides: TGTGCCAGCAGTCCTCCCGGGACGGTGAACACTGAAGCTTTCTTT. Its translation is CASSPPGTVNTEAFF.

In DNA, the CDR3 is TGTGCCAGCAGGATCAGGGATCGCAATCAGCCCCAGCATTTT. As protein: CASRIRDRNQPQHF. V is TRBV27 and J is TRBJ1-5; a possible D gene is TRBD1 (5 bases). The germline CDR1 and CDR2 sequences are MNHEY and SMNVEV (reference sequence). The CDR3 is made up of 14 amino acids. The V end lost 6 bases, the J end lost 2 bases, and 11 bases lay between the germline ends.

The count of this clone is one. V gene TRBV29-1 combines with J gene TRBJ1-1; D gene unclear. CDR1 is SQVTM, CDR2 ANQGSEA, per germline. The V end was cut by 7 bases, the J end by 1 base, with 13 bases between. This CDR3 has 13 amino acids. This CDR3 reads CSATTGGNTEAFF. The CDR3 nucleotides are TGCAGCGCCACCACCGGTGGGAACACTGAAGCTTTCTTT.

The chain uses TRBV11-3 and TRBJ2-5; TRBD2 agrees at 14 bases. V shed 8 bases and J 4 bases; nucleotides not matched to a gene: 9. This CDR3 contains 16 residues. From germline, CDR1 is SGHNT and CDR2 YENEEA. CDR3 DNA: TGTGCCAGCGGCAGACTAGCGGGGGGGCCGGGAGAGACCCAGTACTTC. The encoded protein is CASGRLAGGPGETQYF.

The genes are TRBV11-2 and TRBJ2-7, with 8 nucleotides matching TRBD2. The germline V gene has CDR1 SGHAT and CDR2 FQNNGV. This CDR3 has 18 amino acids. Trimming cost V 2 bases and J 2 bases; bases outside gene matches: 14. CDR3 bases: TGTGCCAGCAGCTTAAGGGGTCTGTCCCGGGAGGGGACCTACGAGCAGTACTTC. This gives the protein CASSLRGLSREGTYEQYF.

The chain is built from TRBV11-2 and TRBJ1-1; no clear D gene. Looked up from germline, CDR1 is SGHAT and CDR2 is FQNNGV. The CDR3 runs to 15 residues. Trimming took 0 bases from V and 1 from J, leaving 9 bases between them. The CDR3 nucleotides are TGTGCCAGCAGCTTAGAGCCGAGCCCGAACACTGAAGCTTTCTTT. Its translation is CASSLEPSPNTEAFF.

The chain uses TRBV12-3 or TRBV12-4 and TRBJ1-5; D remains ambiguous. CDR3 length: 13 amino acids. V shed 6 bases and J shed 5 bases, with 11 bases lying between them. CDR3 sequence (DNA): TGTGCCAGCAGACGTAAAAAGGATCAGCCCCAGCATTTT. Amino acids: CASRRKKDQPQHF.